Below, 23 T cell receptor beta chains from the same sample are listed, as sequenced in a study of blood T cells in healthy people across ages. A second PCR, run for 7 to 11 cycles, used a sample-barcoded 5' primer plus a J-beta primer mix. Each CDR3 protein gets one entry after TCRdb re-called the 5' RACE reads with MiXCR. The sample contains approximately 810,000 distinct CDR3 sequences, 29% of which appear only once. The sample was blood. The receptor source for this set is an elderly woman in good health.

As for this clonotype: Since a much larger clone is just one base distant, this may be a read error. The chain uses TRBV6-2 or TRBV6-3 and TRBJ2-1; 9 bases are shared with TRBD1. Trimming at V came to 5 bases and at J to 10 bases, leaving 12 bases not matched to a gene. Germline V gives CDR1 MNHEY, CDR2 SVGEGT. The length of the CDR3 is 15 residues. The CDR3 spells CASSPQGANSYEQFF. CDR3 in DNA: TGTGCCAGCAGTCCACAGGGGGCCAACTCCTACGAGCAGTTCTTC.

This clonotype appeared a few times. The chain combines TRBV21-1 with TRBJ1-5. TRBV21-1 is a pseudogene locus. The CDR3 sequence is 17 residues long. The CDR3 sequence: CASSKSLQGRVGQPQHF. The CDR3 DNA sequence: TGTGCCAGCAGCAAAAGCCTCCAGGGGAGGGTAGGACAGCCCCAGCATTTT.

The sample holds many counts of this clonotype. This CDR3 reads CASSVASGRQETQYF. In DNA form, the CDR3 reads TGTGCCAGCAGCGTAGCGTCCGGGCGCCAAGAGACCCAGTACTTC. This rearrangement joins TRBV9 to TRBJ2-5; D call uncertain. The V and J ends lost 0 bases and 1 base respectively, with 10 bases between them. The CDR3 length is 15 residues. Germline CDR1 reads SGDLS; CDR2 reads YYNGEE.

The rearrangement uses TRBV18 and TRBJ1-1, with 8 bases matching TRBD1. CDR1 KGHSH and CDR2 LQKENI come from the germline V gene. The CDR3 totals 16 residues. The junction had 11 bases not matched to a gene; V was cut back by 5 bases and J by 3 bases. Here the CDR3 DNA reads TGTGCCAGCTCATTCAGGGGACAGGTGGCAGACACTGAAGCTTTCTTT. Its translation: CASSFRGQVADTEAFF.

This clonotype has ten or more counts. V usage is TRBV6-2 or TRBV6-3 and J usage is TRBJ1-2, with D unclear. The V gene's germline CDR1 is MNHEY and CDR2 SVGEGT. With 1 base removed from V and 8 bases from J, the gap between germline ends came to 20 bases. This CDR3 region has 16 residues. The CDR3 region is CASSYFLKENRRGYTF. CDR3 bases: TGTGCCAGCAGTTACTTCCTTAAGGAGAATAGGCGAGGCTACACCTTC.

The chain is built from TRBV6-2 or TRBV6-3 and TRBJ2-1, with 10 bases identical to TRBD2. The DNA end is more similar to TRBJ2-7, so the J call may be wrong. The CDR3 has 15 residues. Germline V gives CDR1 MNHEY, CDR2 SVGEGT. CDR3 protein: CASIKGTSEYNEQYF. CDR3 bases: TGTGCCAGCATTAAAGGGACTAGCGAGTACAATGAGCAGTACTTC.

The chain employs TRBV11-2 and TRBJ2-2; 8 nucleotides align to TRBD1. The CDR3 totals 15 residues. Losses at the gene ends were 6 bases for V and 4 bases for J; bases not matched to a gene: 7. Germline CDR1 and CDR2: SGHAT and FQNNGV. DNA for the CDR3: TGTGCCAGCAGACTTGACAGGGGTTCCACCGGGGAGCTGTTTTTT. Its protein is CASRLDRGSTGELFF.

CDR3 protein: CASSPRPENTEAFF. The CDR3 DNA sequence: TGTGCCAGCTCACCCCGGCCTGAGAACACTGAAGCTTTCTTT. The chain joins TRBV18 to TRBJ1-1; D gene unclear. The CDR3 covers 14 residues. Trimming removed 3 bases from V and 1 base from J, with 9 bases in between. Germline V CDR1 and CDR2: KGHSH, LQKENI.

This chain links TRBV7-2 with TRBJ1-1; 7 bases map to TRBD1. The CDR3 has 15 residues. With V trimmed by 4 bases and J by 2 bases, 7 bases remained unmatched. Germline CDR1 and CDR2: SGHTA and FQGNSA. The CDR3: CASSSGGTANTEAFF. The CDR3 DNA follows: TGTGCCAGCAGCTCAGGTGGGACAGCAAACACTGAAGCTTTCTTT.

Many counts were recorded for this clonotype. The chain uses TRBV6-6 and TRBJ2-3; maybe TRBD1 (5 bases). The ends were cut back, 8 bases at V and 4 bases at J, with 22 bases in the middle. Germline-derived CDR1 and CDR2 are MNHNY and SVGAGI (reference sequence). The CDR3 sequence is 16 residues long. Here the CDR3 reads CASRRAGAANADTQYF. In nucleotides, the CDR3 is TGTGCCAGCCGTCGCGCTGGGGCAGCGAATGCAGATACGCAGTATTTT.

This clonotype was counted many times. The chain joins TRBV20-1 to TRBJ2-3; 9 bases agree with TRBD2. V dropped 3 bases and J dropped 5; count of bases not matched to a gene: 6. In germline, CDR1 is DFQATT, CDR2 SNEGSKA (reference sequence). This CDR3 spans 14 amino acids. The CDR3 spells CSASGLAGIDTQYF. CDR3 bases: TGCAGTGCTAGTGGGCTAGCGGGGATAGATACGCAGTATTTT.

This clonotype was seen at least ten times. This rearrangement joins TRBV24-1 to TRBJ2-3; TRBD1 matches at 9 bases. Germline values: CDR1 KGHDR, CDR2 SFDVKD. The CDR3 has 16 residues. Trimming took 2 bases from V and 2 from J; bases not matched to a gene: 4. The CDR3 region is CATSDYRGLNTDTQYF. As DNA, the CDR3 is TGTGCCACCAGTGATTACAGGGGGCTAAACACAGATACGCAGTATTTT.

About this clonotype: The junction departs from germline at one end; a sequencing error may be responsible. The chain employs TRBV30 and TRBJ1-4; D gene ambiguous. Germline CDR1 GTSNPN, CDR2 SVGIG (reference sequence). The CDR3 runs 14 residues. This chain's CDR3 is CAWNPTTTNEKRFF. DNA of the CDR3: TGTGCCTGGAACCCTACTACAACTAATGAAAAACGGTTTTTT.

With respect to this clonotype: This sequence may be a read error, since a much larger clone differs from it by one base. The chain combines TRBV24-1 with TRBJ2-1; D unresolved. Germline V CDR1 and CDR2: KGHDR, SFDVKD. This CDR3 is built from 13 residues. The CDR3 loop reads CATRDFRYNEQFF. The CDR3 DNA follows: TGTGCCACCAGGGATTTTCGCTACAATGAGCAGTTCTTC.

The chain recombines TRBV12-3 or TRBV12-4 with TRBJ2-3, with D perhaps matching TRBD2 (6 bases). The CDR3 totals 16 residues. V lost 3 bases to trimming and J lost 4 bases, with 17 bases between them. CDR3 residues: CASSLGRGEGADTQYF. CDR3 in DNA: TGTGCCAGCAGTTTGGGGCGGGGAGAGGGCGCAGATACGCAGTATTTT.

This clonotype appeared many times. The chain recombines TRBV12-3 or TRBV12-4 with TRBJ1-6; D may be TRBD1 (6 bases). The V gene lost 2 bases and the J gene lost 0 bases, with 8 bases spanning the gap. CDR3 size: 16 residues. This chain's CDR3 is CASSLRGVSYNSPLHF. The CDR3, as DNA: TGTGCCAGCAGTTTAAGGGGGGTCTCCTATAATTCACCCCTCCACTTT.

This clonotype has more than one count but fewer than ten. The rearrangement uses TRBV5-1 and TRBJ1-1; D is ambiguous. Germline V gene lookup returns CDR1 SGHRS and CDR2 YFSETQ. V shed 4 bases and J shed 1 base, with 17 bases lying between them. This CDR3 region has 16 residues. CDR3 protein: CASSPGAAVGNTEAFF. The DNA of the CDR3 is TGCGCCAGCAGCCCCGGAGCCGCGGTCGGGAACACTGAAGCTTTCTTT.

As to this clonotype: A junction end diverges from the germline sequence, so it may reflect a read error. This chain connects TRBV20-1 to TRBJ1-2; perhaps TRBD1 as D (6 bases). CDR1 is DFQATT, CDR2 SNEGSKA, per germline (reference sequence). This CDR3 region has 14 residues. The CDR3, as DNA: TGCAGTGCTAGTGGGGGAGGGGGAAGCTATGGCTGCACCTTC. Protein: CSASGGGGSYGCTF.

The chain recombines TRBV7-2 with TRBJ1-2; no firm D call. This CDR3 region has 11 residues. Trimming took 2 bases from V and 8 from J, leaving 6 bases between them. In germline, CDR1 is SGHTA, CDR2 FQGNSA. The CDR3 loop is CASSLRWGYTF. The CDR3 bases are TGTGCCAGCAGCTTACGCTGGGGCTACACCTTC.

Note on this clonotype: A single base separates this from a much larger clone, so it may be a read error. V and J are TRBV13 and TRBJ2-1, with D possibly being TRBD1 (5 bases). Per the germline V gene, CDR1 is PRHDT and CDR2 is FYEKMQ (reference sequence). There are 12 residues in the CDR3. CDR3 loop: CAGSFTGNEQFF. DNA of the CDR3: TGTGCCGGCAGCTTTACAGGAAATGAGCAGTTCTTC.

This clonotype was counted ten times or more. This rearrangement joins TRBV5-1 to TRBJ1-1; D call uncertain. V was pared by 4 bases and J by 4 bases, with 14 bases between. Germline lookup yields CDR1 SGHRS and CDR2 YFSETQ. The CDR3 runs to 14 residues. The CDR3 DNA sequence: TGCGCCAGCAGCACCGGAGGGCCGGGCACTGAAGCTTTCTTT. It encodes CASSTGGPGTEAFF.

This clonotype was seen many times. The rearrangement uses TRBV5-1 and TRBJ2-5; TRBD1 aligns across 7 bases. J lost 1 base, V lost 3 bases, and 3 bases had no gene match. Germline V lookup: CDR1 SGHRS, CDR2 YFSETQ. The CDR3 is 14 residues long. CDR3 coding DNA: TGCGCCAGCAGCTGGGACAGTACCCAAGAGACCCAGTACTTC. It yields the protein CASSWDSTQETQYF.

This clonotype was seen more than once but under ten times. The J gene is TRBJ2-3, the V gene TRBV7-9; 8 nucleotides line up with TRBD2. After removal of 5 bases from V and 4 bases from J, the junction contained 5 bases not matched to a gene. This CDR3 is 14 amino acids long. The germline V gene encodes CDR1 SEHNR and CDR2 FQNEAQ (reference sequence). CDR3 sequence (DNA): TGTGCCAGCAGCCCGGGGGGGCCCTCAGATACGCAGTATTTT. Its protein product is CASSPGGPSDTQYF.